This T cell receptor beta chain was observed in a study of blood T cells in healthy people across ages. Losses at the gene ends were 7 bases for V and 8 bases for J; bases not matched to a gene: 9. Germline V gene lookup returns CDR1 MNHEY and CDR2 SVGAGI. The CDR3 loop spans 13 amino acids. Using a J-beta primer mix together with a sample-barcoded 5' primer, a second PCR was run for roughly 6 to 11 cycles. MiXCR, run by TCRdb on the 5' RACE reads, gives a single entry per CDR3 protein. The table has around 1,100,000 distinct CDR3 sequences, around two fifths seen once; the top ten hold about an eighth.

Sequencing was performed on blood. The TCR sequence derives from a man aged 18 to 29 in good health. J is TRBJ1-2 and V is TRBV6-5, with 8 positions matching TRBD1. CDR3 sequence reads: CASNRGQGSGYTF. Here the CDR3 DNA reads TGTGCCAGCAACCGCGGACAGGGATCAGGCTACACCTTC.